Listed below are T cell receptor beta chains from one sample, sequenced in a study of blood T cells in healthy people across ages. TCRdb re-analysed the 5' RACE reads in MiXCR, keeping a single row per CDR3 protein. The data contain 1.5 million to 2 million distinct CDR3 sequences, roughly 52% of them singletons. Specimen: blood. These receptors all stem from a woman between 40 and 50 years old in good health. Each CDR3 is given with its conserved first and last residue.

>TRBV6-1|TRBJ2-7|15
CASSEAVVSSYEQYF
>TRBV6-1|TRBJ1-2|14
CASSEVGRNYGYTF
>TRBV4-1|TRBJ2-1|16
CPSSPWTSGGAHEQFF
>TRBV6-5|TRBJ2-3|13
CACRWGGTDTQYF
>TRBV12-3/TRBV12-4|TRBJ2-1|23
CASRKQGTSGGGISVVLGNEQFF
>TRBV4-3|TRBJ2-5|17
CASSQEALGIGQETQYF
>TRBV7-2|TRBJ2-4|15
CASSLRVAGAIIQYF
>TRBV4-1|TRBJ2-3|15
CASSQAGGDTDTQYF
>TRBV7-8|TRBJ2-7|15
CASSLDGTVPYEQYF
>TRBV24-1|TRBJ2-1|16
CATSEHGTGRAREQFF
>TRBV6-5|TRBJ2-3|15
CASSYKGVRGMPQYF
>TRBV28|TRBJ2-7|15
CASRRSRTGSYKQYF
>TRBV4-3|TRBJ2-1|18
CASSPEIGLAGRYNEQFF
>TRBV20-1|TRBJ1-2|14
CSARAAQGDYGYTF
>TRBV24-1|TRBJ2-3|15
CATSDSGQGSDTQYF
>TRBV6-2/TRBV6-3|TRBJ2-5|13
CASSYPNGLAAYF
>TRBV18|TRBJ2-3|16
CASSPELQASTDTQYF
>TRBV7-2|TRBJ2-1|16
CASSPRLVEGENEQFF
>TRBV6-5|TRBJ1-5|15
CASSPQGGNNQPQHF
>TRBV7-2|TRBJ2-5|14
CASSPQGFAETQYF
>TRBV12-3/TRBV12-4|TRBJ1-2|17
CASSLHARDRGIEGYTF
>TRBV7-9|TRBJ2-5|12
CASTVQEETQYF
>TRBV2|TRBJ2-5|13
CASSGDYQETQYF
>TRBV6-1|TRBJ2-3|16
CASTEPFEGFTDTQYF
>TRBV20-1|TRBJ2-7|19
CSARDGPSGGTRNFYEQYF
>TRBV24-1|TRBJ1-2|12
CATSEGAGGYTF
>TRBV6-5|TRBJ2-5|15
CASSSQGTSRETQYF
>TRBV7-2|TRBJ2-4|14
CASSLRLGLDIQYF
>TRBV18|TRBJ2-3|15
CASSPPRAPTDTQYF
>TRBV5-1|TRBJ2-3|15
CASSSGTDPTDTQYF
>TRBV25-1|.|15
CASSEWGTVQETQFF